A single sample gave rise to the 10 T cell receptor beta chains below, sequenced in a study of blood T cells in healthy people across ages. Alongside a J-beta primer mix, a sample-barcoded 5' primer served in a second PCR lasting roughly 6 to 11 cycles. Via MiXCR, TCRdb re-called the 5' RACE reads, giving one row per CDR3 protein. Counted here are over a million distinct CDR3 sequences, approximately 59% occurring once; the ten biggest clones make up roughly 6.3%. Sequencing was done on a sample of blood. The receptors shown here come from a man younger than 35 in good health.

The chain combines TRBV20-1 with TRBJ2-4, with D unclear. The J call may be in error: the DNA end matches TRBJ2-7 better. Per the germline V gene, CDR1 is DFQATT and CDR2 is SNEGSKA (reference sequence). The CDR3 consists of 14 residues. The CDR3 bases are TGCAGTGCTAGAGGGCAGGACCACTCCTACGAGCAGTACTTC. Residues: CSARGQDHSYEQYF.

This clonotype was counted once. The V and J genes are TRBV6-5 and TRBJ1-4, with D perhaps matching TRBD1 (5 bases). Germline V CDR1 and CDR2: MNHEY, SVGAGI. The length of the CDR3 is 15 residues. V was cut by 2 bases and J by 6 bases, with 13 bases left in between. CDR3 coding DNA: TGTGCCAGCAGTTACATTGGGACCGGTTATGAAAAACTGTTTTTT. This sequence encodes CASSYIGTGYEKLFF.

The genes are TRBV4-3 and TRBJ1-3; 7 bases agree with TRBD1. The CDR3 covers 15 residues. With 0 bases clipped from V and 1 base from J, the junction kept 0 bases outside the gene matches. In germline, CDR1 is LGHNA, CDR2 YSLEER. The CDR3 here is CASSQEQGSGNTIYF. The DNA for the CDR3 is TGCGCCAGCAGCCAAGAACAGGGGTCTGGAAACACCATATATTTT.

J is TRBJ2-1 and V is TRBV5-1; D not resolved. The CDR3 spans 13 residues. Germline V gene lookup returns CDR1 SGHRS and CDR2 YFSETQ. Trimming removed 0 bases at V and 5 bases at J, with 6 bases between. Written as DNA, the CDR3 is TGCGCCAGCAGCTTGGCGGAAAACAATGAGCAGTTCTTC. Amino acids: CASSLAENNEQFF.

This chain links TRBV12-3 or TRBV12-4 with TRBJ2-3; TRBD2 matches at 10 bases. After removal of 10 bases from V and 2 bases from J, the junction contained 6 bases not matched to a gene. The CDR3 runs 14 residues. CDR3 in amino acids: CAIQRGGTTDTQYF. The CDR3 DNA reads as TGTGCCATTCAGCGGGGGGGTACCACAGATACGCAGTATTTT.

The rearrangement joins TRBV6-2 or TRBV6-3 to TRBJ2-1, with D tentatively TRBD2 (5 bases). Germline V gives CDR1 MNHEY, CDR2 SVGEGT. V lost 7 bases and J 13 bases, leaving 17 bases between the germline ends. The CDR3 has 12 amino acids. The CDR3 here is CASTPTGLRQFF. The CDR3 DNA reads TGTGCCAGCACCCCTACCGGACTTCGACAGTTCTTC.

This clonotype was picked up one time. CDR3 region: CASSYDWGARSGANVLTF. CDR3 nucleotide sequence: TGTGCCAGCAGTTACGACTGGGGTGCGCGCTCTGGGGCCAACGTCCTGACTTTC. V usage is TRBV28 and J usage is TRBJ2-6, with unresolved D. Germline-derived CDR1 and CDR2 are MDHEN and SYDVKM. This CDR3 is built from 18 residues. Trimming removed 4 bases at V and 0 bases at J, with 16 bases between.

This clonotype was seen only a few times. This rearrangement joins TRBV27 to TRBJ2-7, with 7 bases that match TRBD1. V was pared by 4 bases and J by 2 bases, with 5 bases of the junction left unmatched. The CDR3 totals 14 residues. Looked up from germline, CDR1 is MNHEY and CDR2 is SMNVEV (reference sequence). The CDR3 sequence is CASSYKGQTYEQYF. CDR3 nucleotides: TGTGCCAGCAGTTACAAGGGACAGACCTACGAGCAGTACTTC.

Only a few counts were recorded for this clonotype. The J gene is TRBJ1-1, the V gene TRBV29-1; the D gene is possibly TRBD1 (5 bases). V was cut by 7 bases and J by 8 bases, with 11 bases left in between. CDR1 SQVTM and CDR2 ANQGSEA come from the germline V gene. The CDR3 has 10 amino acids. As DNA, the CDR3 is TGCAGCGATACGTCAGGGGAAGCTTTCTTT. Protein product: CSDTSGEAFF.

The gene calls are TRBV20-1 and TRBJ2-7; D is possibly TRBD1 (5 bases). This CDR3 has 14 residues. CDR1 DFQATT and CDR2 SNEGSKA come from the germline V gene (reference sequence). V was trimmed by 0 bases and J by 0 bases, leaving 9 bases between them. The CDR3 sequence: CSAREFQGSYEQYF. The CDR3 coding sequence is TGCAGTGCTAGAGAGTTTCAGGGCTCCTACGAGCAGTACTTC.